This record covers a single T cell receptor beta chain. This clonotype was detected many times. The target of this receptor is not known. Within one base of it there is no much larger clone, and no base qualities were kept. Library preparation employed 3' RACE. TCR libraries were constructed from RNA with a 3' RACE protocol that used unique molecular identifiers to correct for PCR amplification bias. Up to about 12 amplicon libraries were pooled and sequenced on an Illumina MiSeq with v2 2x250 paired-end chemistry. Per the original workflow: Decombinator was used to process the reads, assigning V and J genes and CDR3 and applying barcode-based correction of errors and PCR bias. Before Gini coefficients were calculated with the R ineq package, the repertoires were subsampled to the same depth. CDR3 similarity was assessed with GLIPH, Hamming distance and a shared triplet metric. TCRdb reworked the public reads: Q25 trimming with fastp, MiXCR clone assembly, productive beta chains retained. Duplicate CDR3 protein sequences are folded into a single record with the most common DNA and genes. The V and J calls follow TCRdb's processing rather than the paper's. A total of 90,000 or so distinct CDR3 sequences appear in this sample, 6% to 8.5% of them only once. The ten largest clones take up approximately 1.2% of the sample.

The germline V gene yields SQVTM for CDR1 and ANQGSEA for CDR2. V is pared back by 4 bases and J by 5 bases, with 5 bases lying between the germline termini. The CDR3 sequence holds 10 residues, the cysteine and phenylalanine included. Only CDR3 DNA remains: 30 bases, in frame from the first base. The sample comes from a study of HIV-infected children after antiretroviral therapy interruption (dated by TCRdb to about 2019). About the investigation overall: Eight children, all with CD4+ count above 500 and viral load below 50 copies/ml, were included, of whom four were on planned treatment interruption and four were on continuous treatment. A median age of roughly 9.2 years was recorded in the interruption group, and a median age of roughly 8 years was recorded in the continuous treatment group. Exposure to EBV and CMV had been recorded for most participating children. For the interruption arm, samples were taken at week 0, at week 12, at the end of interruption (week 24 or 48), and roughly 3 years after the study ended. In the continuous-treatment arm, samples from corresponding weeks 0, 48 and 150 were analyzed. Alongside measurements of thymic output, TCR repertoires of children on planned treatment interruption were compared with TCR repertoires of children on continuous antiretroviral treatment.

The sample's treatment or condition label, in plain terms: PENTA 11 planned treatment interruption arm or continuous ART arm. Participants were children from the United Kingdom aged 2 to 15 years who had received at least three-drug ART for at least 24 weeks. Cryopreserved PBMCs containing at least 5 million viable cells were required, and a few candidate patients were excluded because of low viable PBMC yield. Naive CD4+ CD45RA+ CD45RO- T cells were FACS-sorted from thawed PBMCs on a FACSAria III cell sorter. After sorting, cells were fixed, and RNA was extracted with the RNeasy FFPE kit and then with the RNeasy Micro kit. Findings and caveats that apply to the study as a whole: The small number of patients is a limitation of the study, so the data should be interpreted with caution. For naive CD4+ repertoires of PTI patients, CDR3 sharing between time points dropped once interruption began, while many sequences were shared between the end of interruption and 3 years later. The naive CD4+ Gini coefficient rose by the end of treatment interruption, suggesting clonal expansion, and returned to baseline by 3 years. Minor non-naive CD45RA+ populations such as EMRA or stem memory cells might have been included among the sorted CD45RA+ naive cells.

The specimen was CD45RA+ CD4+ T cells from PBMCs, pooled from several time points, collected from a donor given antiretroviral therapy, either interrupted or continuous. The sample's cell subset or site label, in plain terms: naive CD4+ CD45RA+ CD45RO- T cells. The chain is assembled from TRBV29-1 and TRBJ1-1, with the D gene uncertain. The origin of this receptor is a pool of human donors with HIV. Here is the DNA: TGCAGCGTTGGGCAGACTGAAGCTTTCTTT. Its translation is CSVGQTEAFF.